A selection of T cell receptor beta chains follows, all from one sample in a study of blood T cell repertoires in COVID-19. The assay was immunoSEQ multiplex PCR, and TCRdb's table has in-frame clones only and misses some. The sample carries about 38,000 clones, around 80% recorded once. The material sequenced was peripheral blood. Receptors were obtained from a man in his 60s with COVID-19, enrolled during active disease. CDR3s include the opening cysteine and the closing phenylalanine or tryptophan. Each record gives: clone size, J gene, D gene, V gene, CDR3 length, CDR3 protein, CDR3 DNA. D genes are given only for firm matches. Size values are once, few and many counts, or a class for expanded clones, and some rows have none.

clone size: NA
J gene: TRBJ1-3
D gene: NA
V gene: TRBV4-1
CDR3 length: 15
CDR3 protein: CASKEGILSGNTIYF
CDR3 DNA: TGCGCCAGCAAAGAGGGCATCCTCTCTGGAAACACCATATATTTT

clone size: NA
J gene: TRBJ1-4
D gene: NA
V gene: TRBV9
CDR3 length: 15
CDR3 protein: CASSVGSLSNEKLFF
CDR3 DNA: TGTGCCAGCAGCGTAGGGAGCCTTTCAAATGAAAAACTGTTTTTT

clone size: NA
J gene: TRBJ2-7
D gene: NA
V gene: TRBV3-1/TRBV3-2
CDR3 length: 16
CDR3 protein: CASSQGVGLSSYEQYF
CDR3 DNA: TGTGCCAGCAGCCAAGGGGTGGGCTTAAGCTCCTACGAGCAGTACTTC

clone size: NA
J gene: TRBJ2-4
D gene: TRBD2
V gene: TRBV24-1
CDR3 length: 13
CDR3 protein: CATSGTSGNIQYF
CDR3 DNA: TGTGCCACCAGTGGGACTAGTGGGAACATTCAGTACTTC

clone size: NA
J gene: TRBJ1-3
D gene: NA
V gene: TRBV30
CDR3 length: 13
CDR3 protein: CAWSRDTPNTIYF
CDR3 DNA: TGTGCCTGGAGTAGGGACACACCGAACACCATATATTTT

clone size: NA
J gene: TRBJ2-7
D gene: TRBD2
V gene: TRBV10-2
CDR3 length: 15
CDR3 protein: CASRPGLAGAGEQYF
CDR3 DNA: TGCGCCAGCAGGCCGGGACTAGCGGGAGCTGGGGAGCAGTACTTC

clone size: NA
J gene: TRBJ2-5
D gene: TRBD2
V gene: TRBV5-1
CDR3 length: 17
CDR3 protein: CASSPGQLAGGQETQYF
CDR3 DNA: TGCGCCAGCAGCCCCGGGCAGCTAGCGGGAGGCCAAGAGACCCAGTACTTC

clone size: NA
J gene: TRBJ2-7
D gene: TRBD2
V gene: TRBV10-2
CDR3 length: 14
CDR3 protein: CASRRTSGSYEQYF
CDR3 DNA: TGCGCCAGCAGAAGAACTAGCGGCTCCTACGAGCAGTACTTC

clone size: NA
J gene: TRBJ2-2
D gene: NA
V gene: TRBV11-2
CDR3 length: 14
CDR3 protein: CASIWRQNTGELFF
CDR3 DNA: TGTGCCAGCATATGGCGGCAGAACACCGGGGAGCTGTTTTTT

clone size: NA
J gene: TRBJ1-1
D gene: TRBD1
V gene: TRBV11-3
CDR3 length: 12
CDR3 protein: CASSGTGGKAFF
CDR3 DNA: TGTGCCAGCAGCGGGACAGGGGGCAAAGCTTTCTTT

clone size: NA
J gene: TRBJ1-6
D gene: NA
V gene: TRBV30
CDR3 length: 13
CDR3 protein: CAWSVQSNSPLHF
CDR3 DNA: TGTGCCTGGAGTGTACAGAGTAATTCACCCCTCCACTTT

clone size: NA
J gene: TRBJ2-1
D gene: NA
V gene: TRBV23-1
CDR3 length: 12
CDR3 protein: CASSLQWNEQFF
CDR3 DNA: TGCGCCAGCAGTCTGCAGTGGAATGAGCAGTTCTTC

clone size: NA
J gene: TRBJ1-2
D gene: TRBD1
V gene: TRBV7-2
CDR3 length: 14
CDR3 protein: CASSAGQTIYGYTF
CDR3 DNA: TGTGCCAGCAGCGCGGGACAGACGATCTATGGCTACACCTTC

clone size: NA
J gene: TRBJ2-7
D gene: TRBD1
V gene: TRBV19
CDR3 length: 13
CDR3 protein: CASSTTDRATLYF
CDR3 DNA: TGTGCCAGTAGTACTACGGACAGGGCGACTCTTTACTTC

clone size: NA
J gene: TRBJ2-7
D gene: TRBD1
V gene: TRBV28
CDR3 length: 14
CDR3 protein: CASIPGQGNYEQYF
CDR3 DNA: TGTGCCAGCATCCCGGGACAGGGTAACTACGAGCAGTACTTC

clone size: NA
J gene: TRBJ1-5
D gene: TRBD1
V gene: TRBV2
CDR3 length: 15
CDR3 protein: CASSETGGGNQPQHF
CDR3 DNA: TGTGCCAGCAGCGAGACAGGGGGAGGCAATCAGCCCCAGCATTTT

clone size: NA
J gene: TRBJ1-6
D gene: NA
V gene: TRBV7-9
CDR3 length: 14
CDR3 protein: CASSLGQVVSPLHF
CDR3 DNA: TGTGCCAGCAGCTTAGGGCAGGTAGTCTCACCCCTCCACTTT

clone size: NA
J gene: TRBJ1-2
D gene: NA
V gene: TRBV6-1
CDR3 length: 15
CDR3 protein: CASSELRGDSAGYTF
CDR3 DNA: TGTGCCAGCAGTGAATTACGAGGTGATTCTGCTGGCTACACCTTC

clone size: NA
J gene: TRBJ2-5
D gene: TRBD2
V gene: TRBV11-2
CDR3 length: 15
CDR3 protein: CASSPMQLAGETQYF
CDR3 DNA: TGTGCCAGCAGCCCCATGCAGCTAGCGGGAGAGACCCAGTACTTC

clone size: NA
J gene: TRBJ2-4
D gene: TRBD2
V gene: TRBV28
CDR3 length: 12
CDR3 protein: CASGRARNIQYF
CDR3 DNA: TGTGCCAGCGGGAGGGCAAGAAACATTCAGTACTTC

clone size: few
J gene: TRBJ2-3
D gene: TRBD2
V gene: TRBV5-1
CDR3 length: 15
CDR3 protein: CASSLRAGATDTQYF
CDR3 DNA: TGCGCCAGCAGCTTGCGAGCGGGGGCCACGGATACGCAGTATTTT

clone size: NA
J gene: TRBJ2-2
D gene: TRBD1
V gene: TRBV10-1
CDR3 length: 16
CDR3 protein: CASSYTTGAGTGELFF
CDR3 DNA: TGCGCCAGCAGTTACACGACAGGGGCGGGAACCGGGGAGCTGTTTTTT

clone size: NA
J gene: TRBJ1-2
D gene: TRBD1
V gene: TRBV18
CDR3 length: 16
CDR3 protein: CASSPLGTAEDYGYTF
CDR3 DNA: TGTGCCAGCTCACCCCTCGGGACAGCGGAAGACTATGGCTACACCTTC

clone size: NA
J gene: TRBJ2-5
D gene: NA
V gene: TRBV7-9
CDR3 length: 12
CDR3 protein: CASNGGRETQYF
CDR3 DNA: TGTGCCAGCAACGGAGGGAGAGAGACCCAGTACTTC

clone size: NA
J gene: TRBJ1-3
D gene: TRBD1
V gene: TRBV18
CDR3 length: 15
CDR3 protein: CASSANTGDGNTIYF
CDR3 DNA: TGTGCCAGCTCAGCAAATACAGGGGACGGAAACACCATATATTTT

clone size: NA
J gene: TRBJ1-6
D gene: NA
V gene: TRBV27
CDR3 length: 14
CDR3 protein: CASSSVRGGSPLHF
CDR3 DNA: TGTGCCAGCAGTTCCGTCAGGGGTGGGTCACCCCTCCACTTT

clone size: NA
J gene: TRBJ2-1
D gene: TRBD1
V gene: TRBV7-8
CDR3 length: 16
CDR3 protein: CASSAYGTGSWDEQFF
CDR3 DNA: TGTGCCAGCAGCGCATACGGGACAGGGTCCTGGGATGAGCAGTTCTTC

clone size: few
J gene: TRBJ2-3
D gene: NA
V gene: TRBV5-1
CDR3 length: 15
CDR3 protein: CASSPDSFSTDTQYF
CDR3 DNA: TGCGCCAGCAGCCCCGACAGTTTCAGCACAGATACGCAGTATTTT

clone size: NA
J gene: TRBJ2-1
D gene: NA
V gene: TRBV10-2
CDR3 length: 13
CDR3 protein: CASSAGAYNEQFF
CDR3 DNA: TGCGCCAGCAGTGCGGGAGCCTACAATGAGCAGTTCTTC

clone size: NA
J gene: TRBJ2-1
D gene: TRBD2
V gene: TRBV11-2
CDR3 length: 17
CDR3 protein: CASSSPREGVTYNEQFF
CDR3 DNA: TGTGCCAGCAGCTCCCCCCGGGAGGGCGTTACCTACAATGAGCAGTTCTTC

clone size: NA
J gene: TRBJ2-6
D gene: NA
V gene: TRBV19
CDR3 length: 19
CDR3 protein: CASSIPKVGAVQGANVLTF
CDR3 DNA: TGTGCCAGTAGTATACCCAAGGTGGGGGCCGTGCAAGGGGCCAACGTCCTGACTTTC

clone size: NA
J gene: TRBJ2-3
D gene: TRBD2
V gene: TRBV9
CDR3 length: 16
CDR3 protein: CASSGLVAGGRDTQYF
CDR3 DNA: TGTGCCAGCAGCGGACTCGTAGCGGGAGGGCGTGATACGCAGTATTTT

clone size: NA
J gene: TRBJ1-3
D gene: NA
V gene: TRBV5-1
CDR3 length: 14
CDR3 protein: CASSLSGSGNTIYF
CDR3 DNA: TGCGCCAGCAGCCTGTCGGGCTCTGGAAACACCATATATTTT

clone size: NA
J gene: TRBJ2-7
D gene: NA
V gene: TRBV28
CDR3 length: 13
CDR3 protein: CASSGEKGYEQYF
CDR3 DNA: TGTGCCAGCAGTGGGGAGAAGGGCTACGAGCAGTACTTC

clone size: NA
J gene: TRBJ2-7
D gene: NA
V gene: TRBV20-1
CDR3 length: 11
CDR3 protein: CSASGSREQYF
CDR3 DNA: TGCAGTGCTAGCGGGTCTAGGGAGCAGTACTTC

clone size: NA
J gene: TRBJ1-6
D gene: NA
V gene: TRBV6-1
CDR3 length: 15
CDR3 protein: CASSERIGGFSPLHF
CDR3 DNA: TGTGCCAGCAGTGAAAGGATAGGGGGATTCTCACCCCTCCACTTT

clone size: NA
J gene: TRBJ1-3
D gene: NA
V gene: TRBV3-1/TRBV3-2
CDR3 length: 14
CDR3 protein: CASSPASSGNTIYF
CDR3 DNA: TGTGCCAGCAGCCCCGCCAGCTCTGGAAACACCATATATTTT

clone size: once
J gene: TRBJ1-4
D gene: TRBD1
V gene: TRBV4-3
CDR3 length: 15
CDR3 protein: CASSPTGQQNEKLFF
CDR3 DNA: TGCGCCAGCAGCCCGACGGGACAGCAAAATGAAAAACTGTTTTTT

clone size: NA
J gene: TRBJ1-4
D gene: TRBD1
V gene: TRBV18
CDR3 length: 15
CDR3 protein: CASSLSDRQNEKLFF
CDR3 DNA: TGTGCCAGCTCACTCTCGGACAGGCAAAATGAAAAACTGTTTTTT

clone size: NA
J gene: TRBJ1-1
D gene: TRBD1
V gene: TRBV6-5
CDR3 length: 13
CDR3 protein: CASSTDREAEAFF
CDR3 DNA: TGTGCCAGCAGTACAGACAGGGAGGCCGAAGCTTTCTTT

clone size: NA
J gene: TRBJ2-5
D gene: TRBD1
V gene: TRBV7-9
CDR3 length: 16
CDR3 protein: CASSDSGTGAKETQYF
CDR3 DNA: TGTGCCAGCAGCGACTCCGGGACAGGCGCTAAAGAGACCCAGTACTTC

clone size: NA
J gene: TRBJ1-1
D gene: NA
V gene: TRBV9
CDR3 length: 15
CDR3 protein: CASSVGVGPGTEAFF
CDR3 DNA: TGTGCCAGCAGCGTAGGTGTGGGGCCGGGCACTGAAGCTTTCTTT

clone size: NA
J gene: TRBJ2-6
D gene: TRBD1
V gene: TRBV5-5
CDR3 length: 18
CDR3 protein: CASSSAGTGSFGANVLTF
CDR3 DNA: TGTGCCAGCAGCTCCGCCGGGACAGGGAGCTTTGGGGCCAACGTCCTGACTTTC